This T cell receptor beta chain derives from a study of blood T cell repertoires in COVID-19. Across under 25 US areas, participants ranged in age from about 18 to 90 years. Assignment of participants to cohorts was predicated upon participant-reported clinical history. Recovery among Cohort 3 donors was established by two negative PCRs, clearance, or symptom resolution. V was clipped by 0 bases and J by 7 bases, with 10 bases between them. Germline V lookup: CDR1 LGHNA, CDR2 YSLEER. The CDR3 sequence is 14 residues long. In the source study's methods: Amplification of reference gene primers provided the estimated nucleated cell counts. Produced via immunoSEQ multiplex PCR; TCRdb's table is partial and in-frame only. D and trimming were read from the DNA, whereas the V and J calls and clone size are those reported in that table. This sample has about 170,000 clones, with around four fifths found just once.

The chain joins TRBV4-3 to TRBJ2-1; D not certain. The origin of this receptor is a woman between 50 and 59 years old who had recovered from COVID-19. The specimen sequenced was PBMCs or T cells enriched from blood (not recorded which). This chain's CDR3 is CASSQDPVGNEQFF. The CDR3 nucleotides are TGCGCCAGCAGCCAAGATCCGGTCGGGAATGAGCAGTTCTTC.